The next 4 T cell receptor beta chains were all read from a single sample in a study of cytomegalovirus exposure and HLA in healthy donors. The PCR had 60 Vbeta and 13 Jbeta primers. The repertoire was sequenced with immunoSEQ multiplex PCR; TCRdb's copy has only in-frame clones and lacks some. The sample holds 130,000 to 150,000 clones; 77% are singletons and the top ten take 4% to 6%. The sequenced material came from PBMCs. The receptors were gathered from a woman in her 50s in good health and CMV-seronegative.

This chain links TRBV5-4 with TRBJ2-1; 8 positions agree with TRBD1. From germline, CDR1 is SGHNT and CDR2 YYREEE (reference sequence). The V segment lost 1 base and the J segment 3 bases; nucleotides outside the gene matches: 3. The CDR3 contains 15 residues. The CDR3 DNA reads as TGTGCCAGCAGCTTGTTCGGACAGGGCTACAATGAGCAGTTCTTC. Its translation: CASSLFGQGYNEQFF.

The chain joins TRBV5-1 to TRBJ2-7; 10 bases match TRBD1. The CDR3 is made up of 14 amino acids. The V segment lost 4 bases and the J segment 4 bases; nucleotides outside the gene matches: 5. CDR1 and CDR2 from the germline V gene are SGHRS and YFSETQ. CDR3 residues: CASSPMDRGYEQYF. For the CDR3, the DNA is TGCGCCAGCAGCCCAATGGACAGGGGGTACGAGCAGTACTTC.

V gene TRBV5-5 combines with J gene TRBJ2-2; 9 bases match TRBD1. The length of the CDR3 is 15 residues. V was clipped by 1 base and J by 4 bases; unmatched bases: 2. The germline gives CDR1 SGHKS, CDR2 YYEKEE (reference sequence). CDR3 nucleotide sequence: TGTGCCAGCAGCTTGCGACAGGGGGGCACCGGGGAGCTGTTTTTT. Translating it yields CASSLRQGGTGELFF.

This chain uses TRBV29-1 with TRBJ2-2; a possible D gene is TRBD1 (7 bases). The ends were cut back, 3 bases at V and 3 bases at J, with 11 bases in the middle. Germline V gives CDR1 SQVTM, CDR2 ANQGSEA. CDR3 length equals 14 residues. The CDR3 region is CSVDPGGHTGELFF. The CDR3 DNA reads TGCAGCGTTGACCCAGGGGGGCACACCGGGGAGCTGTTTTTT.